This T cell receptor beta chain was sequenced in a study of blood T cell repertoires in COVID-19. Germline V CDR1 and CDR2: SGHRS, YFSETQ. This CDR3 contains 13 residues. J lost 9 bases, V lost 7 bases, and 10 bases had no gene match. As processed by the authors: Estimates of nucleated cell counts were drawn from the amplification of reference gene primers. Profiled with immunoSEQ multiplex PCR; TCRdb holds only in-frame clones, not every one. V and J calls and clone size are those listed in that table; D and trimming were worked out from the DNA. The sample consists of 130,000 or so clones, more than 60% of them appearing once.

The source of this sequence is a man between 50 and 59 years old with acute or convalescent COVID-19. Input material: peripheral blood. V gene TRBV5-1 combines with J gene TRBJ2-1, with 7 bases fitting TRBD2. The CDR3 sequence: CASSARGFGEQFF. The CDR3 coding sequence is TGCGCCAGCTCGGCGCGGGGGTTCGGTGAGCAGTTCTTC.